Sequencing of this TCR beta chain was carried out in a study of CD8 T cells in ankylosing spondylitis. The CDR3 has 13 amino acids. CDR1 SNHLY and CDR2 FYNNEI come from the germline V gene. V was pared by 6 bases and J by 5 bases, with 2 bases of the junction left unmatched. Broader study findings: The clones that were linked to disease were reported to be significantly enriched in matched synovial fluid samples from ankylosing spondylitis patients.

Remarks on this clonotype: The antigen is unknown.

In TCRdb, the 5' RACE reads were re-called with MiXCR into one record per CDR3 protein. The sample shows about 260,000 distinct CDR3 sequences, around 20% of them seen only once. Sequenced input: blood, either unsorted or a sorted T cell fraction (not recorded which). This rearrangement joins TRBV2 to TRBJ2-2, with 8 bases identical to TRBD1. The sequence came from a male donor with ankylosing spondylitis or in good health (not recorded which). The CDR3 DNA reads TGTGCCAGCAGACAGGGGGAAACCGGGGAGCTGTTTTTT. It is translated as CASRQGETGELFF.